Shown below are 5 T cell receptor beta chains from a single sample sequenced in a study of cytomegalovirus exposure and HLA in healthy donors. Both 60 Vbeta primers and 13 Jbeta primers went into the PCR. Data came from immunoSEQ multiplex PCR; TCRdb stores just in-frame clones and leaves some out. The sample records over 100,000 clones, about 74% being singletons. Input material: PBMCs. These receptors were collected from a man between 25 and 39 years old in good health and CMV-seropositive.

DNA of the CDR3: TGTGCCAGTAGTTTACAGGGCACCTATGGCTACACCTTC. Translating it yields CASSLQGTYGYTF. The genes are TRBV19 and TRBJ1-2; possible D gene TRBD1, 6 bases. Trimming cost V 5 bases and J 4 bases, with 11 bases left between them. The CDR3 extends over 13 amino acids. Germline V lookup: CDR1 LNHDA, CDR2 SQIVND (reference sequence).

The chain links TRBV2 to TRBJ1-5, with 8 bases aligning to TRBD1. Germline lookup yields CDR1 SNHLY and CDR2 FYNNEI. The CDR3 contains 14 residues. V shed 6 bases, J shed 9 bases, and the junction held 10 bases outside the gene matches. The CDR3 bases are TGTGCCAGCAGCGTAGGGACAGGAGGATCGCCCCAGCATTTT. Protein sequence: CASSVGTGGSPQHF.

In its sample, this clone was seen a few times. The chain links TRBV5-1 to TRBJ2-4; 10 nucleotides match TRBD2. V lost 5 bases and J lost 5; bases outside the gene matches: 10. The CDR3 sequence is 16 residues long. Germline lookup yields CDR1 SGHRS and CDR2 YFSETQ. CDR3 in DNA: TGCGCCAGCAGTCTCCTACTAGCGGGACCTCAAAACATTCAGTACTTC. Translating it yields CASSLLLAGPQNIQYF. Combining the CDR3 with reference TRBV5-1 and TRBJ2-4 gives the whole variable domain KAGVTQTPRYLIKTRGQQVTLSCSPISGHRSVSWYQQTPGQGLQFLFEYFSETQRNKGNFPGRFSGRQFSNSRSEMNVSTLELGDSALYLCASSLLLAGPQNIQYFGAGTRLSVL.

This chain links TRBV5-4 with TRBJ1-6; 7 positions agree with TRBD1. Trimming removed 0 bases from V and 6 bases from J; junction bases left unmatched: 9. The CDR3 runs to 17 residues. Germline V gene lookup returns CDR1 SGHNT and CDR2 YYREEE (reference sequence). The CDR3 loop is CASSLEGGSSRNSPLHF. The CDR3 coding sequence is TGTGCCAGCAGCTTGGAAGGGGGCTCATCTCGTAATTCACCCCTCCACTTT.

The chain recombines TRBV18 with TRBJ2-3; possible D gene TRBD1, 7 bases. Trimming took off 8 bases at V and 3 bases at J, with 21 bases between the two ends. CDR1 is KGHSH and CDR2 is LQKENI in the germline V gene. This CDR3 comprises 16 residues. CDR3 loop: CASTPSQGGRTDTQYF. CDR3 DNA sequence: TGTGCCAGCACCCCCTCCCAGGGGGGCAGAACAGATACGCAGTATTTT.